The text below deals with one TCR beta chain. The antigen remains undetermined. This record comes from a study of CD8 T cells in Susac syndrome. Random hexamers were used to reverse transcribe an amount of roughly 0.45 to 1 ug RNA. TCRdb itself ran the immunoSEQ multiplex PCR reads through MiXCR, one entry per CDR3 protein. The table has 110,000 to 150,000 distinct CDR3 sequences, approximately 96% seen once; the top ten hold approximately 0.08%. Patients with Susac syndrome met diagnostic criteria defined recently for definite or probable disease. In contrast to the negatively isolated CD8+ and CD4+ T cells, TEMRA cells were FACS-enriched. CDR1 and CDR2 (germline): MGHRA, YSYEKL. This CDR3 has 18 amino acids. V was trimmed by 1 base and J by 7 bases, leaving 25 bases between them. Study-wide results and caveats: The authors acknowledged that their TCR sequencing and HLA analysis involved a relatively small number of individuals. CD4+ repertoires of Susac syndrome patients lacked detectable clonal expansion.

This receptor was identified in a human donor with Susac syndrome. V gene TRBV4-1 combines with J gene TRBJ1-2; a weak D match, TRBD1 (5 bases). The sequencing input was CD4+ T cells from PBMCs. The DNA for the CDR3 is TGCGCCAGCAGCCAAGTGGTTGTGACAGCGTCTATGGTTCGTGGCTACACCTTC. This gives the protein CASSQVVVTASMVRGYTF.